Shown below are 8 T cell receptor beta chains from a single sample sequenced in a study of blood T cell repertoires in COVID-19 (dated by TCRdb to 2019 to 2021). The method behind the library was the immunoSEQ multiplex PCR assay. Sourced from immuneACCESS, this table was stored by TCRdb with only in-frame sequences that have V and J called. A share of the clones is absent; for the studies checked, an unresolved V gene accounts for under half, and the remainder has no known explanation. In this sample the table shows 400,000 to 450,000 clones, about 90% of which occur a single time. The ten top clones hold more than 0.7% of the sample. Sequencing was carried out using peripheral blood. The receptors come from a man aged 18 to 35 with COVID-19, enrolled during active disease.

This clone was picked up a small number of times. V usage is TRBV11-2 and J usage is TRBJ1-5; no definite D call. The germline CDR1 and CDR2 sequences are SGHAT and FQNNGV. Trimming pared 0 bases from V and 3 bases from J, leaving 6 bases between. This CDR3 comprises 14 residues. In nucleotides, the CDR3 is TGTGCCAGCAGCTTAGACGGTTACAATCAGCCCCAGCATTTT. Residues: CASSLDGYNQPQHF.

This chain links TRBV12-3 or TRBV12-4 with TRBJ2-3; 9 bases match TRBD1. The CDR3 is 13 residues long. V shed 8 bases, J shed 5 bases, and the junction held 5 bases outside the gene matches. For the CDR3, the DNA is TGTGCCAGCGGACAGGGGAGGCGAGATACGCAGTATTTT. Encoded protein: CASGQGRRDTQYF.

The chain is built from TRBV19 and TRBJ2-3; TRBD2 agrees at 12 bases. The CDR3 has 17 residues. Germline assignment: CDR1 LNHDA and CDR2 SQIVND (reference sequence). J lost 5 bases, V lost 1 base, and 7 bases had no gene match. CDR3 bases: TGTGCCAGTAGTATAGGGCTAGCGGGAGGGCCAAAAGATACGCAGTATTTT. Amino acid sequence: CASSIGLAGGPKDTQYF.

The V gene is TRBV12-3 or TRBV12-4, the J gene TRBJ2-1, with D possibly TRBD1 on 5 matching bases. CDR3 size: 12 residues. V lost 5 bases and J 8 bases, leaving 10 bases between the germline ends. The CDR3 coding sequence is TGTGCCAGCAGTATCCAGGGCGATGAGCAGTTCTTC. Its protein is CASSIQGDEQFF.

This chain connects TRBV19 to TRBJ1-1; D gene uncertain. Looked up from germline, CDR1 is LNHDA and CDR2 is SQIVND (reference sequence). The V end lost 9 bases, the J end lost 4 bases, and 9 bases lay between the germline ends. This CDR3 comprises 11 residues. The CDR3 DNA reads TGTGCCAGCTACGGGGTCACTGAAGCTTTCTTT. It is translated as CASYGVTEAFF.

The chain links TRBV7-9 to TRBJ2-7; D may be TRBD1 (6 bases). V lost 5 bases and J 2 bases, leaving 13 bases between the germline ends. This CDR3 region has 14 residues. In germline, CDR1 is SEHNR, CDR2 FQNEAQ (reference sequence). The chain's CDR3 is CASSVQGNPYEQYF. CDR3 nucleotides: TGTGCCAGCAGCGTACAGGGAAATCCCTACGAGCAGTACTTC.

The chain recombines TRBV9 with TRBJ2-1; 7 positions agree with TRBD2. The CDR3 is 12 amino acids. The V gene's germline CDR1 is SGDLS and CDR2 YYNGEE. J gave up 10 bases and V 0 bases, and 1 base lay outside the gene matches. The CDR3 protein is CASSVEGLEQFF. CDR3 sequence (DNA): TGTGCCAGCAGCGTAGAGGGACTAGAGCAGTTCTTC.

The gene calls are TRBV25-1 and TRBJ2-7; perhaps TRBD1 as D (5 bases). The V end was cut by 7 bases, the J end by 3 bases, with 13 bases between. This CDR3 has 13 amino acids. Germline CDR1 reads MGHDK; CDR2 reads SYGVNS. The CDR3: CASIKSGRYEQYF. CDR3 nucleotides: TGTGCCAGCATAAAATCAGGGCGCTACGAGCAGTACTTC.